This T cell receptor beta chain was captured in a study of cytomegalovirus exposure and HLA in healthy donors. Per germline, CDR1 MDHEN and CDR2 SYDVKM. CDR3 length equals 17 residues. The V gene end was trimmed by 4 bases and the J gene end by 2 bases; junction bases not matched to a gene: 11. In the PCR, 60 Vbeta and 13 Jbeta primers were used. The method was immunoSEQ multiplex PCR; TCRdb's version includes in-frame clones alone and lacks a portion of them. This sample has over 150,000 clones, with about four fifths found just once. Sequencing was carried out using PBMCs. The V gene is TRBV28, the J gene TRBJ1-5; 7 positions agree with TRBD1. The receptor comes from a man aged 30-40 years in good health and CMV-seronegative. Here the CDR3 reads CASSSLTDRAGNQPQHF. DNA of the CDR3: TGTGCCAGCAGTTCCCTCACCGACAGGGCTGGCAATCAGCCCCAGCATTTT.